What follows describes a single TCR beta chain. Its target is not known. The source of the sample is a study of OX40 agonist ivuxolimab in advanced cancers. Study background: Dose-escalation patients were diagnosed with hepatocellular carcinoma, melanoma, renal cell cancer or head and neck cancer.

The CDR3 sequence is 13 residues long. The germline V gene encodes CDR1 PRHDT and CDR2 FYEKMQ (reference sequence). V lost 7 bases and J lost 2, with 8 bases in between. Assay: immunoSEQ multiplex PCR; the TCRdb copy retains only in-frame clones and omits some. The sample holds tens of thousands of clones, roughly nine tenths seen once. Points from the study as a whole: CD4+ and CD8+ blood T cells expanded clonally by week 6 at 0.1 to 3.0 mg/kg.

The study sampled blood at baseline, cycle 4 day 1, and cycle 7 day 1. The clonotype originates from an adult with an advanced solid tumor such as melanoma, head and neck, liver or kidney cancer. Sequenced material: CD4+ or CD8+ T cells sorted from blood, taken in a trial of the OX40 agonist ivuxolimab. The rearrangement links TRBV13 to TRBJ1-4, with a tentative D call TRBD1 (5 bases). Here the CDR3 DNA reads TGTGCCAGCACAGGGTCGACTAATGAAAAACTGTTTTTT. Protein product: CASTGSTNEKLFF.